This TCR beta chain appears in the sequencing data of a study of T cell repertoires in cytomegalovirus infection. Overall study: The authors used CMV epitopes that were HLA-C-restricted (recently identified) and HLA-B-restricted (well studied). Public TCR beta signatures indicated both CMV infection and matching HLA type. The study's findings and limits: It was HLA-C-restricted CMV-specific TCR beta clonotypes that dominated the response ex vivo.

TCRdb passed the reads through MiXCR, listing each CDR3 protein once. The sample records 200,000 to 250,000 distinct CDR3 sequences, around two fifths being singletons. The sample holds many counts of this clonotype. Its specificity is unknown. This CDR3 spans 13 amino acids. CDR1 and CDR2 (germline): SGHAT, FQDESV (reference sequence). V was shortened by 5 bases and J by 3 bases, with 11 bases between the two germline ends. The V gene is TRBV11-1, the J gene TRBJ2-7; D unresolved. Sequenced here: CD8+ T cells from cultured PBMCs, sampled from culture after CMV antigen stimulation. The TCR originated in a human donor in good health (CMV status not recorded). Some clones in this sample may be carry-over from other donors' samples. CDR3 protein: CASSRTPYYEQYF. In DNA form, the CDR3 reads TGTGCCAGCAGCCGAACTCCGTACTACGAGCAGTACTTC.